Listed below are T cell receptor beta chains from one sample, sequenced in a study of T-cell reconstitution after alpha-beta-depleted transplantation in children. Each CDR3 protein is one row after TCRdb ran MiXCR on the PCR reads. The sample includes about 500,000 distinct CDR3 sequences, about 31% seen only once; the top ten take approximately 2.3%. The source was PBMCs from the stem cell graft donor, collected from the stem cell graft. These TCRs come from a human donor who donated a stem cell graft to a child with aplastic anemia. Each CDR3 is given with its conserved first and last residue. Each record gives: J gene, D gene, clone size, V gene, CDR3 DNA, CDR3 protein. The D gene is left open where the match is weak. Rows may omit the clone size; those that give it use once, few, many or a size class.

>TRBJ2-3|TRBD1|-|TRBV12-3/TRBV12-4
TGTGCCAGTTCGTCATACCAGGGGGCCGTGGCAGATACGCAGTATTTT
CASSSYQGAVADTQYF
>TRBJ2-3|TRBD1|-|TRBV29-1
TGCAGCGTTCCCCGACAGGGGACAGATACGCAGTATTTT
CSVPRQGTDTQYF
>TRBJ1-1|-|-|TRBV27
TGTGCCAGCAGGACCGTAGACACTGAAGCTTTCTTT
CASRTVDTEAFF
>TRBJ2-1|-|-|TRBV27
TGTGCCAGCAGTCCCACGGGGTTTCTGAGCTCCTACAATGAGCAGTTCTTC
CASSPTGFLSSYNEQFF
>TRBJ2-7|TRBD2|-|TRBV6-2/TRBV6-3
TGTGCCAGCAGACCTGGACTAGTAGGCGAGCAGTACTTC
CASRPGLVGEQYF
>TRBJ2-1|-|few|TRBV24-1
TGTGCCACCAGCGGGAGCTCCTACAATGAGCAGTTCTTC
CATSGSSYNEQFF
>TRBJ2-1|-|-|TRBV7-3
TGTGCCAGCAGCTTCGCTAGGGCCTCCTACAATGAGCAGTTCTTC
CASSFARASYNEQFF
>TRBJ1-5|-|few|TRBV20-1
TGCAGTGCCGTGAAGTACGGGTCAGTCGGTCAGCCCCAGCATTTT
CSAVKYGSVGQPQHF
>TRBJ2-5|TRBD1|few|TRBV2
TGTGCCAGCGCCGGGACAGGGGGCGATGTGGGGGAGACCCAGTACTTC
CASAGTGGDVGETQYF
>TRBJ1-5|-|once|TRBV28
TGTGCCAGCGGATCTCATGGAGGACGAAGCAATCAGCCCCAGCATTTT
CASGSHGGRSNQPQHF
>TRBJ1-1|-|-|TRBV11-2
TGTGCCAGCAACCCTAAAGGGGAATGGACTGAAGCTTTCTTT
CASNPKGEWTEAFF
>TRBJ1-2|-|once|TRBV7-6
TGTGCCAGCAGCCCCGATCGGGGGGCAGGTGGCTACACCTTC
CASSPDRGAGGYTF
>TRBJ2-7|TRBD2|few|TRBV5-5
TGTGCCAGCAGCTTGGGGCCCGTGGCGGGGGGAACCTACGAGCAGTACTTC
CASSLGPVAGGTYEQYF
>TRBJ2-7|TRBD1|-|TRBV6-2/TRBV6-3
TGTGCCAGCCAACCCGACAGGGGAATTACCTACGAGCAGTACTTC
CASQPDRGITYEQYF
>TRBJ1-2|-|few|TRBV27
TGTGCCAGCAGTTACATCCCTTACAGGGAAGTCAACTATGGCTACACCTTC
CASSYIPYREVNYGYTF
>TRBJ1-2|TRBD1|few|TRBV7-8
TGTGCCAGCAGCTTGGGTCAAACACAGGGGGCCCAGTACTACACCTTC
CASSLGQTQGAQYYTF
>TRBJ2-7|-|few|TRBV5-1
TGCGCCAGCAGCTTGTTGCAGGGGCACTACGAGCAGTACTTC
CASSLLQGHYEQYF
>TRBJ2-3|-|once|TRBV14
TGTGCCAGCAGCCTTATTAAGCGAGACGCCGATACGCAGTATTTT
CASSLIKRDADTQYF
>TRBJ1-5|-|-|TRBV19
TGTGCCACTTTGAAGAGTGCGGGATATAGCAATCAGCCCCAGCATTTT
CATLKSAGYSNQPQHF
>TRBJ1-1|-|few|TRBV6-5
TGTGCCAGCAGTTACAGGGGAATCATGAACACTGAAGCTTTCTTT
CASSYRGIMNTEAFF
>TRBJ2-5|-|-|TRBV3-1
TGTGCCAGCAGCTCGGGTCTAAACAAAGAGACCCAGTACTTC
CASSSGLNKETQYF
>TRBJ2-5|TRBD2|few|TRBV7-2
TGTGCCAGCAGCTCCCGACTAGCGGGAGCGAGGGAGACCCAGTACTTC
CASSSRLAGARETQYF
>TRBJ2-7|TRBD2|-|TRBV7-2
TGTGCCAGCAGCCGGACTAGCGGGAGTGGGTACGAGCAGTACTTC
CASSRTSGSGYEQYF
>TRBJ2-5|-|few|TRBV29-1
TGCAGCGTTATGGAGAGCGAGACCCAGTACTTC
CSVMESETQYF
>TRBJ2-1|TRBD2|-|TRBV20-1
TGCAGTGCGAGGACTAGCGGTTATAGCTCCTACAATGAGCAGTTCTTC
CSARTSGYSSYNEQFF
>TRBJ2-1|-|-|TRBV10-3
TGTGCCATCAGGCGCTGGGCGAACGATTACAATGAGCAGTTCTTC
CAIRRWANDYNEQFF
>TRBJ1-4|-|-|TRBV5-5
TGTGCCAGCAGCTTGGGAGGGGCGGACGAAAAACTGTTTTTT
CASSLGGADEKLFF
>TRBJ2-2|-|-|TRBV20-1
TGCAGTGCTAGAGATTTTGGGCTAGCCACCGGGGAGCTGTTTTTT
CSARDFGLATGELFF
>TRBJ2-1|-|few|TRBV6-2/TRBV6-3
TGTGCCAGCAGAAGGCTGACTTTCTACAATGAGCAGTTCTTC
CASRRLTFYNEQFF
>TRBJ2-1|-|-|TRBV20-1
TGCAGTGCCCCGGGACTCCCCGGGAGTGAGCAGTTCTTC
CSAPGLPGSEQFF
>TRBJ2-5|-|-|TRBV20-1
TGCAGTGCTAGACATAACAGGAGAAGAAACCAAGAGACCCAGTACTTC
CSARHNRRRNQETQYF
>TRBJ1-2|-|-|TRBV19
TGTGCCAGTAGAAAAACAGCGATCTATGGCTACACCTTC
CASRKTAIYGYTF
>TRBJ2-2|-|-|TRBV2
TGTGCCAGCACGAGGGACGGTCACACCGGGGAGCTGTTTTTT
CASTRDGHTGELFF
>TRBJ2-3|-|few|TRBV12-5
TGTGCTAGTGGCACCGAGGGGCGCACAGATACGCAGTATTTT
CASGTEGRTDTQYF
>TRBJ2-1|TRBD2|-|TRBV20-1
TGCAGTGCTAGTCTGGCGGGAGAGGACTACAATGAGCAGTTCTTC
CSASLAGEDYNEQFF
>TRBJ1-1|-|-|TRBV29-1
TGCAGCGTTGAAGAGGATGGGCGCCCGAACACTGAAGCTTTCTTT
CSVEEDGRPNTEAFF
>TRBJ2-5|-|-|TRBV7-9
TGTGCCAGCAGTCAGGGGCCTGGTGAGACCCAGTACTTC
CASSQGPGETQYF
>TRBJ1-5|TRBD1|-|TRBV12-3/TRBV12-4
TGTGCCAGCAGTCCAACCGGAACAGGGGGCCGCAATCAGCCCCAGCATTTT
CASSPTGTGGRNQPQHF
>TRBJ2-3|-|-|TRBV15
TGTGCCACCAGCAGAGTATTAGCCACAGATACGCAGTATTTT
CATSRVLATDTQYF
>TRBJ2-5|TRBD1|few|TRBV12-3/TRBV12-4
TGTGCCAGCACCCCCGGGACAGTCCAAGAGACCCAGTACTTC
CASTPGTVQETQYF
>TRBJ1-4|-|-|TRBV4-3
TGCGCCAGCAGCCAAGGGACAGTCTTTCCTAATGAAAAACTGTTTTTT
CASSQGTVFPNEKLFF
>TRBJ2-2|TRBD1|few|TRBV6-5
TGTGCCAGCGGACAGGGGGTAGATACCGGGGAGCTGTTTTTT
CASGQGVDTGELFF
>TRBJ2-3|-|-|TRBV12-3/TRBV12-4
TGTGCCAGCAGTCCCCTTGGGGTAGCTGCTCTAGATACGCAGTATTTT
CASSPLGVAALDTQYF
>TRBJ1-3|-|-|TRBV11-2
TGTGCCAGCAGCTTAATACAGGGCTCTGGAAACACCATATATTTT
CASSLIQGSGNTIYF
>TRBJ1-1|-|-|TRBV5-8
TGTGCCAGCAGCTCCAGGACACACCGGGGAGCTTTCTTT
CASSSRTHRGAFF
>TRBJ2-1|-|-|TRBV4-3
TGCGCCAGCAGATATACAAGCGGAACCAACATCGCGGAGCAGTTCTTC
CASRYTSGTNIAEQFF
>TRBJ2-1|TRBD1|few|TRBV12-3/TRBV12-4
TGTGCCAGCAGGTCCGGGACAGGGGGCCTCAGTGAGCAGTTCTTC
CASRSGTGGLSEQFF
>TRBJ2-1|TRBD2|-|TRBV4-3
TGCGCCAGCAGCCCCGTAGGACTAGCGGAAGGTTATTTCGGTGAGCAGTTCTTC
CASSPVGLAEGYFGEQFF
>TRBJ2-3|-|few|TRBV29-1
TGCAGCGTTGACCCGGGCACAGATACGCAGTATTTT
CSVDPGTDTQYF
>TRBJ1-2|-|-|TRBV12-3/TRBV12-4
TGTGCCAGCAGGGTTGACGTCTATGGCTACACCTTC
CASRVDVYGYTF
>TRBJ2-7|-|-|TRBV7-9
TGTGCCAGCAGCTTAGCAGGAGTGAGCCACTACGAGCAGTACTTC
CASSLAGVSHYEQYF
>TRBJ1-5|-|few|TRBV30
TGTGCCTGGACTCACGCGCGAGGCGGTCAGCCCCAGCATTTT
CAWTHARGGQPQHF
>TRBJ2-1|TRBD2|few|TRBV9
TGTGCCAGCAGCCCCGCAACCCTAGCGGGTGCCTACAATGAGCAGTTCTTC
CASSPATLAGAYNEQFF
>TRBJ2-5|-|few|TRBV5-1
TGCGCCAGCAGCTTGGAGGGACCAGAGGAGACCCAGTACTTC
CASSLEGPEETQYF